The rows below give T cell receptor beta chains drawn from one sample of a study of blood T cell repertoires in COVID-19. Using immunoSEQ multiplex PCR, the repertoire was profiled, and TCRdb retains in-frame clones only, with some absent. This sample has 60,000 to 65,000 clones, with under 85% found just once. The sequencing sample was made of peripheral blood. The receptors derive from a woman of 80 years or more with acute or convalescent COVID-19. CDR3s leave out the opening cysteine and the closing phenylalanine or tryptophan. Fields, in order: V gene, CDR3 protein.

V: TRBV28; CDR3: ASSRPGTGRTEAF
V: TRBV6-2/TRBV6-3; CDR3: ASSRTGANTGELF
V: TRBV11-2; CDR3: ASSPLQGTGDQETQY
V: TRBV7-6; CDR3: ASSLGTSGIGEQF
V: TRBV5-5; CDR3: ASSLGARRTEAF
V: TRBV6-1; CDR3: ASSAGRLAGGPGEQY
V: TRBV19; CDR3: ASSPTGLQNEKLF
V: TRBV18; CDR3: ASSPPRLAGQETQY
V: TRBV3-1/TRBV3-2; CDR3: ASSDRLTEAF
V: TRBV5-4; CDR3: ASSLAGVGEKLF
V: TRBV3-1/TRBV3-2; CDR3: ASSQGAGPAIY
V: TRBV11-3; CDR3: ASSLGQGTTGELF
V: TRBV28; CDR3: ASRKKGQQNEKLF
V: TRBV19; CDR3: ASSIGTSPDTQY
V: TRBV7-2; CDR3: ASSLGGLRSGANVLT
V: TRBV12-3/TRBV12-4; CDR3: ASSLFQQETQY
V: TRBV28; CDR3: ASGPYRDQSTGELF
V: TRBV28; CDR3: ASSSPSGRLNEQF
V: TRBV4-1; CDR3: ASSQPGGATGYGYT
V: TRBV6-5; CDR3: ASSTERGRNSPLH
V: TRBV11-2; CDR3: ASSLTGVSTDTQY
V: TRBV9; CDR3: ASSQEAGGYEQY
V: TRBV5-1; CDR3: ASSLAPSGDYNEQF
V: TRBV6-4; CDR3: ASSGPTGAGDYNEQF
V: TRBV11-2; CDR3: ASSLDSYNEQF
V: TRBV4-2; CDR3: ASSQQRGAGYEQY
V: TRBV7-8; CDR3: ASSPRGTSSNEQF
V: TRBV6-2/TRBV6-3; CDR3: ASSRELAGKYEQY
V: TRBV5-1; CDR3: ASSPSSYNEQF
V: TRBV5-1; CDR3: ASSLVTNTGELF
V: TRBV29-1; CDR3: SVLVTGAPEAF
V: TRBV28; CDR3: ASSLEGATDTQY
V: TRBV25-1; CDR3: ASSTVAGAGGYEQY
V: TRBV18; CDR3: ASSSRVSGLGTDTQY
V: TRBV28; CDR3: ASSIATSGRAYEQY
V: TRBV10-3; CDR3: AISENVHTDTQY
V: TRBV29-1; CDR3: SVDTLGSSNTEAF
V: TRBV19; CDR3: ASTKAQGVGSPLH
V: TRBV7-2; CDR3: ASSNRGLQGNTIY
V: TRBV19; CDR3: ASSSTGDFNSPLH
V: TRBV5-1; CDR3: ASSWGQGEQY
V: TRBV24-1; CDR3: ATSRGAKLADTQY
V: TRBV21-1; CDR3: ASSKGGVTGYSYEQY
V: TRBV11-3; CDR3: ASSQRSRGDGYT
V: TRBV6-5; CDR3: ASSLGTGGTDTQY
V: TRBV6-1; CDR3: ASSEVRNSPLH
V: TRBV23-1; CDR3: ASSQPRGAETQY
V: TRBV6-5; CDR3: ASSGNTDTQY
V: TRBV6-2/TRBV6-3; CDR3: ASSPTSGGRNIQY
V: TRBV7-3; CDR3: ASSISSGNTEAF
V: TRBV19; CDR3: ASTHLQGDRAF
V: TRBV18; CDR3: ASSPTGDTEAF
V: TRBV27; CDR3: ASSFPGGPTDTQY
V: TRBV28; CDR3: ASSLGQGLDNEQF
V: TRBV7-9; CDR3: ASSLVAGGYNEQF
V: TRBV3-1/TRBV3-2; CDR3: ASSETGGGTYEQY
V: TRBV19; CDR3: ASSISMGGRTGELF
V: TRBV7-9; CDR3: ASSATIVGSYEQY
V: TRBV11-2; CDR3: ASSLDVISQTQY
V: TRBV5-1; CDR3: ASSLGGQGALEQY